Following are 9 T cell receptor beta chains from one sample sequenced in a study of T cells in Graves' hyperthyroidism and ophthalmopathy. Regions amplified from RNA transcripts were the TCR beta CDR3 regions. A set of HTBI primers served as the primers for a first-round RT-PCR of the TCR CDR3. TCRdb re-analysed the multiplex PCR reads in MiXCR, keeping a single row per CDR3 protein. The data show some 600,000 distinct CDR3 sequences, with about 14% seen just once and roughly 6.2% held by the top ten. Sequenced input: blood. The source is a woman in her 30s with Graves' hyperthyroidism that later progressed to Graves' ophthalmopathy.

V gene TRBV19 combines with J gene TRBJ1-1; possibly TRBD1 for D (5 bases). V gave up 5 bases and J gave up 4 bases, with 17 bases separating them. CDR1 LNHDA and CDR2 SQIVND come from the germline V gene (reference sequence). The CDR3 runs to 15 residues. In DNA form, the CDR3 reads TGTGCCAGTAGTGTTTGGGCGGGGAGGGGCACTGAAGCTTTCTTT. The encoded protein is CASSVWAGRGTEAFF.

J is TRBJ2-3 and V is TRBV20-1; 11 bases are shared with TRBD2. Germline CDR1 is DFQATT and CDR2 is SNEGSKA (reference sequence). This CDR3 spans 14 amino acids. The V and J ends lost 5 bases and 8 bases, in that order; junction bases with no gene match: 9. CDR3 sequence: CSALETSGSGTQYF. In DNA, the CDR3 is TGCAGTGCTTTGGAAACTAGCGGGAGTGGTACGCAGTATTTT.

A word on this clonotype: A read error may be the cause here, since a much bigger clone is one base away. The chain links TRBV28 to TRBJ2-7; D call uncertain. The V end was cut by 10 bases, the J end by 0 bases, with 13 bases between. Looked up from germline, CDR1 is MDHEN and CDR2 is SYDVKM. The CDR3 length is 13 residues. This chain's CDR3 is CATRWATSYEQYF. In DNA, the CDR3 is TGTGCCACCCGGTGGGCTACCTCCTACGAGCAGTACTTC.

This clonotype has a count of ten or more. J is TRBJ2-3 and V is TRBV12-3 or TRBV12-4; D is ambiguous. V lost 1 base and J lost 6, with 11 bases in between. This CDR3 has 14 residues. CDR3 region: CASSLGARSDTQYF. CDR3 in DNA: TGTGCCAGCAGTTTAGGGGCGCGATCGGATACGCAGTATTTT.

This clonotype was found many times. The chain is built from TRBV11-2 and TRBJ1-2; D might be TRBD1 (5 bases). CDR1 SGHAT and CDR2 FQNNGV come from the germline V gene. CDR3 length: 12 amino acids. The V gene lost 1 base and the J gene lost 8 bases, with 8 bases spanning the gap. The chain's CDR3 is CASSLGGDGYTF. The CDR3 region has the DNA TGTGCCAGCAGCTTAGGAGGGGACGGCTACACCTTC. Variable domain in full (rest from reference TRBV11-2 and TRBJ1-2): EAGVAQSPRYKIIEKRQSVAFWCNPISGHATLYWYQQILGQGPKLLIQFQNNGVVDDSQLPKDRFSAERLKGVDSTLKIQPAKLEDSAVYLCASSLGGDGYTFGSGTRLTVV.

In its sample, this clonotype was seen many times. The J gene is TRBJ2-5, the V gene TRBV28, with unresolved D. In germline, CDR1 is MDHEN, CDR2 SYDVKM. V was shortened by 6 bases and J by 7 bases, with 15 bases between the two germline ends. The CDR3 length is 13 residues. DNA of the CDR3: TGTGCCAGCAGGGCGACCCAGACCGGGACCCAGTACTTC. As protein: CASRATQTGTQYF.

This clonotype was seen many times. This chain uses TRBV30 with TRBJ1-3; 10 bases agree with TRBD1. J lost 2 bases, V lost 5 bases, and 0 bases had no gene match. This CDR3 is built from 13 residues. Germline CDR1 and CDR2: GTSNPN and SVGIG (reference sequence). CDR3 region: CAWGTGAGNTIYF. The CDR3 nucleotides are TGTGCCTGGGGGACAGGGGCTGGAAACACCATATATTTT.

This clonotype was counted many times. The chain combines TRBV28 with TRBJ2-6; either TRBD1 or TRBD2 may fit D (6 bases each). Trimming shortened V by 3 bases and J by 3 bases, and 18 bases separated the two germline ends. The CDR3 has 18 amino acids. The germline V gene has CDR1 MDHEN and CDR2 SYDVKM. The CDR3 reads CASSFIGQGRRGANVLTF. The CDR3 DNA reads as TGTGCCAGCAGTTTCATCGGCCAGGGGAGGCGTGGGGCCAACGTCCTGACTTTC.

This clonotype was seen many times. The CDR3 coding sequence is TGTGCCAGCAGCTCAACGATTACTAGCGGGGTCTCCTACGAGCAGTACTTC. It encodes CASSSTITSGVSYEQYF. The chain has TRBV11-2 and TRBJ2-7; 10 nucleotides agree with TRBD2. The germline V gene encodes CDR1 SGHAT and CDR2 FQNNGV. The J segment lost 0 bases and the V segment lost 4 bases, leaving 9 bases of the junction unmatched. This CDR3 has 17 amino acids.